This T cell receptor (beta chain) stems from a study of blood T cell repertoires in COVID-19. For the study at large: Sites across the United States, Italy and Spain contributed samples from acute and convalescent COVID-19. T cells, B-cell-depleted T cells, or PBMCs provided the cDNA or gDNA that served as material.

The CDR3 has 16 residues. Authors' analysis steps: From reference gene primer amplification, estimates of nucleated cell counts were derived. Sequencing was performed with immunoSEQ multiplex PCR; in TCRdb, only in-frame clones are kept and a portion is missing. That table supplies the V and J calls and clone size; D and trimming were determined from the DNA. There are about 260,000 clones in the sample; over 70% occur only once, and approximately 1.5% lies in the top ten. Sequenced sample: peripheral blood. The origin of this receptor is a woman aged 35 to 49 who had recovered from COVID-19. The chain has TRBV7-5 and TRBJ1-2. TRBV7-5 is a pseudogene. CDR3 bases: TGTGCCAGAAGCTTACGTCCCTGCCCGACTGGCCGGGGCTACACCTTC. It codes for CARSLRPCPTGRGYTF.